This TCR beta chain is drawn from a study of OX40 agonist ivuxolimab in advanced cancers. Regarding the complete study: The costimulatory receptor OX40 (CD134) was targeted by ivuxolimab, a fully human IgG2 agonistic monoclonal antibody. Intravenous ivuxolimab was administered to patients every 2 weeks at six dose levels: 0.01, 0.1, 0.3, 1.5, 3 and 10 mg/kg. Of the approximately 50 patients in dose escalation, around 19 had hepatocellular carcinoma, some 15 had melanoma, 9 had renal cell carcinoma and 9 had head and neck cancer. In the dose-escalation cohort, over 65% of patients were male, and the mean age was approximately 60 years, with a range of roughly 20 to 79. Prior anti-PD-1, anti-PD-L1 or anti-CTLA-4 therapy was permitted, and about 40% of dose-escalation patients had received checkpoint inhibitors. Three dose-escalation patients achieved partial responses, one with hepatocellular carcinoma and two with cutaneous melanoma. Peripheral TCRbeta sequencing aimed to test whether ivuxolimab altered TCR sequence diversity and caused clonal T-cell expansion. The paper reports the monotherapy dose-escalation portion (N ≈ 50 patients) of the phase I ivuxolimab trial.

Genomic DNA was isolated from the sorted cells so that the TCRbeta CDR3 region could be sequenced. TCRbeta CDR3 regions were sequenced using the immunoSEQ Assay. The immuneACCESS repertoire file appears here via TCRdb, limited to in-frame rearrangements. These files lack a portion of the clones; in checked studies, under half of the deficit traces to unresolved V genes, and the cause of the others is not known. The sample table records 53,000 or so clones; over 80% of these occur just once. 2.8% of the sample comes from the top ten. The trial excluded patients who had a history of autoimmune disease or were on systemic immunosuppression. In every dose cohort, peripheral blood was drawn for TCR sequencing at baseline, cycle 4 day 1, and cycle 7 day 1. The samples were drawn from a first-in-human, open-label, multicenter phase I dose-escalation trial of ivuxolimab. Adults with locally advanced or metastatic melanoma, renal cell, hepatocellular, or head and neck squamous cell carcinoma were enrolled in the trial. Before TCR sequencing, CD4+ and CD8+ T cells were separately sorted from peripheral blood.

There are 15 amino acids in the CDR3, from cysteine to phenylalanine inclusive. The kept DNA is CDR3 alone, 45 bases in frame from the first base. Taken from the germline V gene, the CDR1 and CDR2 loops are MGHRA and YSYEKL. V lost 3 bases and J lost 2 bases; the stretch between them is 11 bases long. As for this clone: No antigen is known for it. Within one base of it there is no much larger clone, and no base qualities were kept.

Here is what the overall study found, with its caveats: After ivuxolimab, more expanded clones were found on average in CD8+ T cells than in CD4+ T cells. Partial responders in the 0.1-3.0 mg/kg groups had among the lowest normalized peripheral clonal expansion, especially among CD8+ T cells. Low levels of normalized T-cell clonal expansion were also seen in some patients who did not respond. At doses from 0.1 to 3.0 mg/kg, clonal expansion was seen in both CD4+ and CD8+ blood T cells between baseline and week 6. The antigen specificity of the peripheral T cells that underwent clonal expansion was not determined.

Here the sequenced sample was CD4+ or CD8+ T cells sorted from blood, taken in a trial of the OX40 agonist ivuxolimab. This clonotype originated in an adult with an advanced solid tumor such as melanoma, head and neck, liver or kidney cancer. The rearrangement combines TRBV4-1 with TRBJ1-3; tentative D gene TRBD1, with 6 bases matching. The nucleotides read TGCGCCAGCAGCCAGAACGGGGGCGCTGGAAACACCATATATTTT. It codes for CASSQNGGAGNTIYF.